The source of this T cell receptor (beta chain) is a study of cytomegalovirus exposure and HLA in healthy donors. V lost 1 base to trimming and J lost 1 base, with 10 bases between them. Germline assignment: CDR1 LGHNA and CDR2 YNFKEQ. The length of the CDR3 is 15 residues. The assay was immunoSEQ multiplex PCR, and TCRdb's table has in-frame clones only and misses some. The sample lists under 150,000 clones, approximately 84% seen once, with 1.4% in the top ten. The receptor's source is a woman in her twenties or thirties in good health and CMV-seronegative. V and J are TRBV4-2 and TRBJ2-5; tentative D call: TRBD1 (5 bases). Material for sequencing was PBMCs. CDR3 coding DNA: TGTGCCAGCAGCCAAGTGACGACAGCCCAAGAGACCCAGTACTTC. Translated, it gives CASSQVTTAQETQYF.